These T cell receptor beta chains were read from a single sample in a study of T cell repertoires in cytomegalovirus infection. TCRdb processed the reads anew with MiXCR; each CDR3 protein has one entry. The sample shows 400,000 or so distinct CDR3 sequences, around 18% of them seen only once. Sequencing used PBMCs. The receptors come from a human donor in good health (CMV status not recorded). Some clones in this sample may be carry-over from other donors' samples. Both conserved end residues are part of each CDR3. A D gene is named only where the DNA matches it firmly. A row's size may be missing; if present it is once, few, many or a size class.

clone_size: NA; v_call: TRBV5-6; j_call: TRBJ1-1; d_call: NA; cdr3_aa: CASSRRRTNTEAFF; cdr3_nt: TGTGCCAGCAGCCGTCGTAGGACGAACACTGAAGCTTTCTTT
clone_size: NA; v_call: TRBV19; j_call: TRBJ2-3; d_call: NA; cdr3_aa: CASNANRLADTQYF; cdr3_nt: TGTGCCAGCAACGCGAACAGGCTAGCCGATACGCAGTATTTT
clone_size: few; v_call: TRBV28; j_call: TRBJ2-3; d_call: TRBD1; cdr3_aa: CASSSPGGGTDTQYF; cdr3_nt: TGTGCCAGCAGTAGCCCAGGGGGCGGCACAGATACGCAGTATTTT
clone_size: few; v_call: TRBV27; j_call: TRBJ2-7; d_call: NA; cdr3_aa: CASSLRQGGYEQYF; cdr3_nt: TGTGCCAGCAGTTTACGGCAGGGAGGTTACGAGCAGTACTTC
clone_size: NA; v_call: TRBV4-1; j_call: TRBJ1-1; d_call: NA; cdr3_aa: CASSQDLTGRTEAFF; cdr3_nt: TGTGCCAGCAGCCAAGATCTCACAGGGAGAACTGAAGCTTTCTTT
clone_size: NA; v_call: TRBV7-2; j_call: TRBJ1-2; d_call: NA; cdr3_aa: CASSVGINYGYTF; cdr3_nt: TGTGCCAGCAGCGTGGGAATTAACTATGGCTACACCTTC
clone_size: many; v_call: TRBV4-1; j_call: TRBJ1-3; d_call: TRBD1; cdr3_aa: CASSPPGTADTIYF; cdr3_nt: TGCGCCAGCAGCCCGCCGGGGACAGCGGACACCATATATTTT
clone_size: NA; v_call: TRBV27; j_call: TRBJ1-2; d_call: NA; cdr3_aa: CASTTGTAIGYTF; cdr3_nt: TGTGCCAGCACGACCGGGACTGCGATAGGCTACACCTTC
clone_size: many; v_call: TRBV7-9; j_call: TRBJ2-7; d_call: TRBD1; cdr3_aa: CASSQGTGRHEQYF; cdr3_nt: TGTGCCAGCAGCCAAGGGACAGGGCGACACGAGCAGTACTTC
clone_size: many; v_call: TRBV12-3/TRBV12-4; j_call: TRBJ2-5; d_call: NA; cdr3_aa: CASCSWDQETQYF; cdr3_nt: TGTGCCAGCTGTTCCTGGGATCAAGAGACCCAGTACTTC
clone_size: many; v_call: TRBV7-2; j_call: TRBJ1-5; d_call: TRBD1; cdr3_aa: CASSFLNGQGLPQHF; cdr3_nt: TGTGCCAGCAGCTTCCTCAATGGACAGGGGTTGCCCCAGCATTTT
clone_size: many; v_call: TRBV7-9; j_call: TRBJ2-5; d_call: NA; cdr3_aa: CASSLNPVGRAETQYF; cdr3_nt: TGTGCCAGCAGCTTAAATCCGGTCGGCAGGGCGGAGACCCAGTACTTC
clone_size: few; v_call: TRBV7-2; j_call: TRBJ1-3; d_call: NA; cdr3_aa: CASSRGPPGARGNTIYF; cdr3_nt: TGTGCCAGCAGCCGCGGCCCCCCGGGGGCGCGAGGAAACACCATATATTTT
clone_size: few; v_call: TRBV14; j_call: TRBJ1-1; d_call: TRBD1; cdr3_aa: CASSQAPRGKNTEAFF; cdr3_nt: TGTGCCAGCAGCCAAGCGCCCAGGGGGAAGAACACTGAAGCTTTCTTT
clone_size: NA; v_call: TRBV2; j_call: TRBJ2-5; d_call: TRBD1; cdr3_aa: CASRKQGGETQYF; cdr3_nt: TGTGCCAGCAGAAAACAGGGGGGAGAGACCCAGTACTTC
clone_size: many; v_call: TRBV12-3/TRBV12-4; j_call: TRBJ2-1; d_call: TRBD2; cdr3_aa: CASSLGPGLAGNEQFF; cdr3_nt: TGTGCCAGCAGTTTAGGGCCAGGACTAGCGGGCAATGAGCAGTTCTTC
clone_size: few; v_call: TRBV19; j_call: TRBJ2-1; d_call: TRBD2; cdr3_aa: CASSIVRLAGDNEQFF; cdr3_nt: TGTGCCAGTAGTATTGTTAGACTAGCGGGGGACAATGAGCAGTTCTTC
clone_size: NA; v_call: TRBV6-5; j_call: TRBJ2-3; d_call: NA; cdr3_aa: CASSYKQITDTQYF; cdr3_nt: TGTGCCAGCAGTTACAAGCAGATCACAGATACGCAGTATTTT
clone_size: many; v_call: TRBV7-6; j_call: TRBJ1-4; d_call: NA; cdr3_aa: CASSLGLRGEKLFF; cdr3_nt: TGTGCCAGCAGCTTAGGGCTCCGGGGCGAAAAACTGTTTTTT
clone_size: NA; v_call: TRBV5-4; j_call: TRBJ2-1; d_call: TRBD2; cdr3_aa: CASSFLRGAGLAGGYNEQFF; cdr3_nt: TGTGCCAGCAGCTTCCTCAGGGGCGCGGGACTAGCGGGAGGCTACAATGAGCAGTTCTTC
clone_size: many; v_call: TRBV7-2; j_call: TRBJ2-7; d_call: NA; cdr3_aa: CASSSGRPYEQYF; cdr3_nt: TGTGCCAGCAGCTCCGGACGACCCTACGAGCAGTACTTC
clone_size: NA; v_call: TRBV14; j_call: TRBJ1-1; d_call: NA; cdr3_aa: CASSPDQNTEAFF; cdr3_nt: TGTGCCAGCAGCCCGGACCAGAACACTGAAGCTTTCTTT
clone_size: few; v_call: TRBV12-3/TRBV12-4; j_call: TRBJ1-3; d_call: NA; cdr3_aa: CASTWGGAGAGNTIYF; cdr3_nt: TGTGCCAGCACCTGGGGGGGGGCCGGCGCTGGAAACACCATATATTTT
clone_size: few; v_call: TRBV6-2/TRBV6-3; j_call: TRBJ1-3; d_call: TRBD1; cdr3_aa: CASSRRDRRHTIYF; cdr3_nt: TGTGCCAGCAGTCGCCGGGACAGGAGGCACACCATATATTTT
clone_size: many; v_call: TRBV7-2; j_call: TRBJ1-3; d_call: NA; cdr3_aa: CASSPMTESGNTIYF; cdr3_nt: TGTGCCAGCAGCCCCATGACGGAATCTGGAAACACCATATATTTT
clone_size: NA; v_call: TRBV6-2/TRBV6-3; j_call: TRBJ1-5; d_call: NA; cdr3_aa: CASSAWGENSNQPQHF; cdr3_nt: TGTGCCAGCAGTGCATGGGGAGAGAATAGCAATCAGCCCCAGCATTTT
clone_size: many; v_call: TRBV29-1; j_call: TRBJ2-2; d_call: NA; cdr3_aa: CSVETPNTGELFF; cdr3_nt: TGCAGCGTTGAGACCCCGAACACCGGGGAGCTGTTTTTT
clone_size: many; v_call: TRBV27; j_call: TRBJ2-4; d_call: NA; cdr3_aa: CASSPPGWRAKNIQYF; cdr3_nt: TGTGCCAGCAGTCCTCCAGGGTGGCGGGCCAAAAACATTCAGTACTTC
clone_size: many; v_call: TRBV12-5; j_call: TRBJ1-2; d_call: NA; cdr3_aa: CASGLVLRRDNSNYGYTF; cdr3_nt: TGTGCTAGTGGTTTGGTACTCCGCCGGGACAACTCTAACTATGGCTACACCTTC
clone_size: many; v_call: TRBV5-4; j_call: TRBJ1-4; d_call: NA; cdr3_aa: CASSSPTNEKLFF; cdr3_nt: TGTGCCAGCAGCTCCCCAACTAATGAAAAACTGTTTTTT
clone_size: NA; v_call: TRBV19; j_call: TRBJ2-7; d_call: NA; cdr3_aa: CASSKTESYEQYF; cdr3_nt: TGTGCCAGTAGTAAGACAGAATCCTACGAGCAGTACTTC
clone_size: many; v_call: TRBV12-3/TRBV12-4; j_call: TRBJ1-1; d_call: TRBD1; cdr3_aa: CASSLVPGGTEAFF; cdr3_nt: TGTGCCAGCAGTTTAGTCCCAGGGGGCACTGAAGCTTTCTTT
clone_size: few; v_call: TRBV27; j_call: TRBJ2-7; d_call: NA; cdr3_aa: CASSLSFLGEQYF; cdr3_nt: TGTGCCAGCAGTTTATCGTTCCTGGGCGAGCAGTACTTC
clone_size: few; v_call: TRBV4-3; j_call: TRBJ1-1; d_call: NA; cdr3_aa: CASSQDRTGYTEAFF; cdr3_nt: TGCGCCAGCAGCCAAGATAGGACGGGGTATACTGAAGCTTTCTTT
clone_size: few; v_call: TRBV20-1; j_call: TRBJ2-5; d_call: NA; cdr3_aa: CSARSRGRETQYF; cdr3_nt: TGCAGTGCTAGATCCCGAGGGAGGGAGACCCAGTACTTC
clone_size: few; v_call: TRBV2; j_call: TRBJ2-7; d_call: NA; cdr3_aa: CASSVSGGAFNEQYF; cdr3_nt: TGTGCCAGCAGTGTATCCGGCGGCGCTTTCAACGAGCAGTACTTC
clone_size: few; v_call: TRBV5-1; j_call: TRBJ1-1; d_call: NA; cdr3_aa: CASRTGEGVTEAFF; cdr3_nt: TGCGCCAGCAGAACCGGGGAAGGTGTCACTGAAGCTTTCTTT
clone_size: many; v_call: TRBV12-3/TRBV12-4; j_call: TRBJ2-1; d_call: NA; cdr3_aa: CASSLIRSQTYNEQFF; cdr3_nt: TGTGCCAGCAGTTTAATCCGGAGTCAAACCTACAATGAGCAGTTCTTC
clone_size: many; v_call: TRBV6-1; j_call: TRBJ2-4; d_call: TRBD2; cdr3_aa: CAVGLAGGQAKNIQYF; cdr3_nt: TGTGCCGTAGGACTAGCGGGGGGGCAGGCCAAAAACATTCAGTACTTC
clone_size: NA; v_call: TRBV6-1; j_call: TRBJ1-4; d_call: NA; cdr3_aa: CASNNVGAGTNEKLFF; cdr3_nt: TGTGCCAGCAACAACGTTGGCGCGGGTACCAATGAAAAACTGTTTTTT
clone_size: many; v_call: TRBV7-6; j_call: TRBJ2-7; d_call: NA; cdr3_aa: CASSLGQPSGEQYF; cdr3_nt: TGTGCCAGCAGCCTAGGACAGCCCTCTGGGGAGCAGTACTTC
clone_size: NA; v_call: TRBV2; j_call: TRBJ1-1; d_call: NA; cdr3_aa: CASSDARQTEAFF; cdr3_nt: TGTGCCAGCAGTGACGCCCGACAGACTGAAGCTTTCTTT
clone_size: few; v_call: TRBV6-5; j_call: TRBJ1-1; d_call: TRBD1; cdr3_aa: CASSYGRVGGRWAEAFF; cdr3_nt: TGTGCCAGCAGTTACGGTAGGGTAGGGGGCAGATGGGCTGAAGCTTTCTTT
clone_size: many; v_call: TRBV5-1; j_call: TRBJ2-5; d_call: TRBD2; cdr3_aa: CASRTGTSIETQYF; cdr3_nt: TGCGCCAGCAGGACCGGGACTAGCATAGAGACCCAGTACTTC
clone_size: NA; v_call: TRBV20-1; j_call: TRBJ1-1; d_call: NA; cdr3_aa: CSAQGNEAFF; cdr3_nt: TGCAGTGCGCAGGGGAATGAAGCTTTCTTT
clone_size: NA; v_call: TRBV15; j_call: TRBJ1-3; d_call: NA; cdr3_aa: CATSNRGNTIYF; cdr3_nt: TGTGCCACCAGCAACAGAGGAAACACCATATATTTT
clone_size: few; v_call: TRBV7-2; j_call: TRBJ1-4; d_call: NA; cdr3_aa: CASSLAREDEKLFF; cdr3_nt: TGTGCCAGCAGCTTAGCGCGGGAAGACGAAAAACTGTTTTTT
clone_size: few; v_call: TRBV7-9; j_call: TRBJ2-2; d_call: NA; cdr3_aa: CASRAGTPSNTGELFF; cdr3_nt: TGTGCCAGCAGAGCCGGGACACCCTCTAACACCGGGGAGCTGTTTTTT
clone_size: few; v_call: TRBV12-5; j_call: TRBJ2-1; d_call: NA; cdr3_aa: CASGLESPFREQFF; cdr3_nt: TGTGCTAGTGGTTTGGAAAGCCCCTTCAGGGAGCAGTTCTTC
clone_size: few; v_call: TRBV20-1; j_call: TRBJ2-4; d_call: TRBD2; cdr3_aa: CSASIGGGKNIQYF; cdr3_nt: TGCAGTGCTAGCATTGGCGGGGGGAAAAACATTCAGTACTTC
clone_size: NA; v_call: TRBV10-3; j_call: TRBJ2-1; d_call: NA; cdr3_aa: CAISESISRREQFF; cdr3_nt: TGTGCCATCAGTGAGTCGATCAGCCGGCGTGAGCAGTTCTTC
clone_size: few; v_call: TRBV15; j_call: TRBJ1-5; d_call: NA; cdr3_aa: CATSNSNQPQHF; cdr3_nt: TGTGCCACCAGCAACAGCAATCAGCCCCAGCATTTT
clone_size: NA; v_call: TRBV20-1; j_call: TRBJ1-5; d_call: NA; cdr3_aa: CSASQKTQPQHF; cdr3_nt: TGCAGTGCTAGCCAAAAGACGCAGCCCCAGCATTTT
clone_size: few; v_call: TRBV5-1; j_call: TRBJ2-6; d_call: TRBD1; cdr3_aa: CASSKQGALGAGANVLTF; cdr3_nt: TGCGCCAGCAGCAAACAGGGGGCGCTGGGCGCTGGGGCCAACGTCCTGACTTTC